The 19 T cell receptor beta chains presented below share a single source sample, sequenced in a study of blood T cells in healthy people across ages. For the second PCR, which ran for about 6 to 11 cycles, a sample-barcoded 5' primer and a J-beta primer mix were used. TCRdb re-called the 5' RACE reads with MiXCR, one entry per CDR3 protein. This table has around 800,000 distinct CDR3 sequences, approximately 59% appearing once. The sample was blood. The receptors were sampled from a man aged 25-45 years in good health.

The chain links TRBV6-5 to TRBJ1-1; D is possibly TRBD1 (5 bases). CDR1 is MNHEY and CDR2 is SVGAGI in the germline V gene. The CDR3 extends over 11 amino acids. The V end lost 5 bases, the J end lost 13 bases, and 14 bases lay between the germline ends. This CDR3 reads CASSAGTDDFF. CDR3 nucleotides: TGTGCCAGCAGTGCCGGGACGGATGATTTCTTT.

CDR3 region: CASSEQGFADTQYF. CDR3 coding DNA: TGTGCCAGCAGCGAACAGGGGTTTGCAGATACGCAGTATTTT. The gene calls are TRBV9 and TRBJ2-3, with 7 bases fitting TRBD1. Looked up from germline, CDR1 is SGDLS and CDR2 is YYNGEE. The V and J ends lost 3 bases and 4 bases, in that order; junction bases with no gene match: 5. CDR3 length: 14 residues. The full variable domain, with the rest looked up from reference TRBV9 and TRBJ2-3, is DSGVTQTPKHLITATGQRVTLRCSPRSGDLSVYWYQQSLDQGLQFLIQYYNGEERAKGNILERFSAQQFPDLHSELNLSSLELGDSALYFCASSEQGFADTQYFGPGTRLTVL.

This clonotype was counted once. The V gene is TRBV10-3, the J gene TRBJ2-1; TRBD2 matches at 10 bases. The germline CDR1 and CDR2 sequences are ENHRY and SYGVKD. V lost 7 bases to trimming and J lost 6 bases; unmatched junction nucleotides: 9. This CDR3 is 15 amino acids long. This CDR3 reads CAIKSSGGASNEQFF. CDR3 DNA: TGTGCCATCAAAAGCAGCGGGGGGGCATCCAATGAGCAGTTCTTC.

The chain links TRBV4-2 to TRBJ2-7; 12 bases are a match to TRBD2. The CDR3 consists of 16 residues. V lost 4 bases to trimming and J lost 1 base; unmatched junction nucleotides: 5. Germline assignment: CDR1 LGHNA and CDR2 YNFKEQ. The CDR3 DNA is TGTGCCAGCAGCCCCACGACTAGCGGGGGTTCCTACGAGCAGTACTTC. Translating gives CASSPTTSGGSYEQYF.

In the case of this clonotype: A read error may produce the germline difference seen at one junction end. The chain employs TRBV2 and TRBJ1-4, with TRBD1 identical over 9 bases. The CDR3 spans 17 residues. Germline CDR1 SNHLY, CDR2 FYNNEI. CDR3 sequence (DNA): TGTGCCAGCAGAGTTCTCCTCGGGACAGGGTTTGGTGAAAAACCGTTTTTT. It yields the protein CASRVLLGTGFGEKPFF.

The V gene is TRBV29-1, the J gene TRBJ2-3, with 10 nucleotides matching TRBD2. Looked up from germline, CDR1 is SQVTM and CDR2 is ANQGSEA. The CDR3 consists of 12 residues. Trimming cost V 7 bases and J 5 bases; bases outside gene matches: 3. DNA for the CDR3: TGCAGCGCCTGGACTAGCGGAGATACGCAGTATTTT. Translation gives CSAWTSGDTQYF.

This chain joins TRBV14 and TRBJ1-2; D is perhaps TRBD1 (6 bases). Germline V gene sequence: CDR1 SGHDN, CDR2 FVKESK. The CDR3 loop spans 14 amino acids. The V end was cut by 3 bases, the J end by 3 bases, with 11 bases between. The CDR3 region is CASSHRRGDYGYTF. DNA for the CDR3: TGTGCCAGCAGCCACCGCAGGGGTGACTATGGCTACACCTTC.

The chain couples TRBV5-6 to TRBJ2-7; TRBD1 matches at 10 bases. Germline CDR1 is SGHDT and CDR2 is YYEEEE. CDR3 length: 16 residues. With V trimmed by 0 bases and J by 4 bases, 7 bases remained unmatched. CDR3 sequence (DNA): TGTGCCAGCAGCTTGGTTGTGACAGGGGGCATGTACGAGCAGTACTTC. It translates to CASSLVVTGGMYEQYF.

The chain employs TRBV27 and TRBJ1-2, with D maybe TRBD1 (6 bases). The CDR3 loop spans 14 amino acids. Germline CDR1 reads MNHEY; CDR2 reads SMNVEV (reference sequence). V dropped 5 bases and J dropped 4 bases, with 14 bases sitting between them. CDR3 sequence (DNA): TGTGCCAGCAGTGTAGACGGGGGCCCCTATGGCTACACCTTC. This gives the protein CASSVDGGPYGYTF.

The chain joins TRBV4-3 to TRBJ2-5, with 9 nucleotides matching TRBD2. The CDR3 consists of 16 residues. Losses at the gene ends were 3 bases for V and 5 bases for J; bases not matched to a gene: 10. The germline V gene encodes CDR1 LGHNA and CDR2 YSLEER. CDR3 protein: CASSQTLAGGPETQYF. CDR3 bases: TGCGCCAGCAGCCAGACGTTGGCGGGGGGGCCGGAGACCCAGTACTTC.

The table lists this clonotype with a count of one. V and J are TRBV4-2 and TRBJ2-2; the D is unclear. V lost 5 bases and J lost 4, with 8 bases in between. Germline V lookup: CDR1 LGHNA, CDR2 YNFKEQ. This CDR3 is built from 13 residues. This CDR3 reads CASSSLPTGELFF. The CDR3 DNA sequence: TGTGCCAGCAGCTCCCTTCCCACCGGGGAGCTGTTTTTT.

This clonotype was counted once. The rearrangement links TRBV9 to TRBJ1-5; D perhaps matches TRBD1 (5 bases). The CDR3 length is 15 residues. Trimming pared 0 bases from V and 7 bases from J, leaving 14 bases between. Germline assignment: CDR1 SGDLS and CDR2 YYNGEE. The CDR3 loop reads CASSVGSGPAQPQHF. For the CDR3, the DNA is TGTGCCAGCAGCGTAGGATCGGGACCGGCCCAGCCCCAGCATTTT. The variable domain in full, with the rest retrieved from reference TRBV9 and TRBJ1-5, is DSGVTQTPKHLITATGQRVTLRCSPRSGDLSVYWYQQSLDQGLQFLIQYYNGEERAKGNILERFSAQQFPDLHSELNLSSLELGDSALYFCASSVGSGPAQPQHFGDGTRLSIL.

This sequence joins TRBV20-1 and TRBJ2-7; no reliable D call. Germline V gene lookup returns CDR1 DFQATT and CDR2 SNEGSKA (reference sequence). The CDR3 consists of 12 residues. The CDR3 DNA reads TGCAGCGTACGTCCCATGGCCTACGAGCAGTACTTC. Amino acid sequence: CSVRPMAYEQYF.

This chain uses TRBV20-1 with TRBJ2-7, with TRBD2 matching over 13 bases. The CDR3 runs to 16 residues. V trimming: 6 bases; J trimming: 3 bases; junction bases outside the gene matches: 11. Germline assignment: CDR1 DFQATT and CDR2 SNEGSKA (reference sequence). CDR3 loop: CSARTSGGPSIYEQYF. CDR3 in DNA: TGCAGTGCGAGGACTAGCGGGGGCCCTTCGATCTACGAGCAGTACTTC.

As for this clonotype: A much larger clone lies a single base off, so this may be a read error. CDR3 loop: CASSLPQLSQHF. In DNA, the CDR3 is TGTGCCAGCAGCTTACCTCAGCTGTCCCAGCATTTT. V and J are TRBV7-8 and TRBJ1-5; no definite D call. The CDR3 has 12 residues. Trimming removed 2 bases from V and 11 bases from J, with 10 bases in between. CDR1 is SGHVS and CDR2 is FQNEAQ in the germline V gene.

This clonotype occurred once. This rearrangement joins TRBV19 to TRBJ2-1, with TRBD1 matching over 8 bases. Germline V gene sequence: CDR1 LNHDA, CDR2 SQIVND (reference sequence). With V trimmed by 1 base and J by 5 bases, 10 bases remained unmatched. CDR3 size: 17 residues. Written as DNA, the CDR3 is TGTGCCAGTAGTATAGTAACGACAGGGGTCCGACACAATGAGCAGTTCTTC. Translation gives CASSIVTTGVRHNEQFF.

This chain joins TRBV9 and TRBJ1-4; 8 bases fit TRBD1. In germline, CDR1 is SGDLS, CDR2 YYNGEE. The CDR3 has 14 residues. V was clipped by 0 bases and J by 8 bases; unmatched bases: 3. The CDR3 sequence: CASSVGTGQEKLFF. The CDR3 DNA reads TGTGCCAGCAGCGTAGGGACAGGGCAAGAAAAACTGTTTTTT.

The chain links TRBV9 to TRBJ2-5; no definite D call. V was shortened by 0 bases and J by 5 bases, with 14 bases between the two germline ends. CDR3 length: 15 residues. The germline gives CDR1 SGDLS, CDR2 YYNGEE. CDR3 protein: CASSVDGFMGETQYF. CDR3 DNA sequence: TGTGCCAGCAGCGTAGACGGTTTTATGGGTGAGACCCAGTACTTC.

V usage is TRBV28 and J usage is TRBJ2-3, with TRBD2 matching 8 bases. The CDR3 totals 15 residues. CDR1 is MDHEN and CDR2 is SYDVKM in the germline V gene. V lost 7 bases, J lost 0 bases, and 6 bases stayed unmatched. This CDR3 reads CASTPGGFSTDTQYF. The DNA of the CDR3 is TGTGCCAGCACCCCGGGAGGGTTTAGCACAGATACGCAGTATTTT.